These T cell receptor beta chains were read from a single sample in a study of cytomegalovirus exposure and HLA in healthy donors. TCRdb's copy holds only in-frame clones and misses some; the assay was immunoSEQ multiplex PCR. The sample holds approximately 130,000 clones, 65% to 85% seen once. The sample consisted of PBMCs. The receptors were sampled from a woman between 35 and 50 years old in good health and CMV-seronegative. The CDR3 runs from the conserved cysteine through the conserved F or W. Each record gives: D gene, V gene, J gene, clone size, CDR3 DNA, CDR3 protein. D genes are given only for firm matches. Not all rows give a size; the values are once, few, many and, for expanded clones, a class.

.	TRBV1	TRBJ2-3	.	TGCACCAGCACTCTGCCGGGACTAGCGGTTCTCAGCACAGATACGCAGTATTTT	CTSTLPGLAVLSTDTQYF
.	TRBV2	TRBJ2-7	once	TGTGCCAGCAGTGCAGATAGACAGACCGAGCAGTACTTC	CASSADRQTEQYF
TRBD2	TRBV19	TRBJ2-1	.	TGTGCCAGGATAGCGGGAGGGATTATGGGTGAGCAGTTCTTC	CARIAGGIMGEQFF
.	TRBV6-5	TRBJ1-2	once	.	CASSSSTGPSNYGYTF
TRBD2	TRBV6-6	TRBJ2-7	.	TGTGCCAGCAGTACACGGGGGGGCGGCTACGAGCAGTACTTC	CASSTRGGGYEQYF
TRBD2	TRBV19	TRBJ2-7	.	TGTGCCAGCTCGTCGCGGGAGGGGGCCTACGAGCAGTACTTC	CASSSREGAYEQYF
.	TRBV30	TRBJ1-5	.	TGTGCCTGGAGTGTAAATCCAGGTAATCAGCCCCAGCATTTT	CAWSVNPGNQPQHF
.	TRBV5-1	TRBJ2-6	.	TGCGCCAGCAGTGGGGGGAGTGGGGCCAACGGCCTGACTTTC	CASSGGSGANGLTF
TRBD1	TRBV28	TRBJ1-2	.	TGTGCCAGCAGCTCCCGCAGCTTGGGACAGGGTCTCTATGGCTACACCTTC	CASSSRSLGQGLYGYTF
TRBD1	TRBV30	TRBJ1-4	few	TGTGCCTGGAGTACGGGACAGGGCCATGAAAAACTGTTTTTT	CAWSTGQGHEKLFF
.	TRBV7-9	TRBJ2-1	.	TGTGCCAGCAGCTTAGGACGTGGAGACAATGAGCAGTTCTTC	CASSLGRGDNEQFF
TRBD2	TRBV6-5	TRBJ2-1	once	TGTGCCAGCAGTTGGACTAGCGGGGGGGATGAGCAGTTCTTC	CASSWTSGGDEQFF
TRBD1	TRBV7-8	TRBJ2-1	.	TGTGCCAGCAGCTTAGACAACAGGGGCTACGATGAGCAGTTCTTC	CASSLDNRGYDEQFF
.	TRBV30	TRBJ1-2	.	TGTGCCTGGACAGGGACTAACTATGGCTACACCTTC	CAWTGTNYGYTF
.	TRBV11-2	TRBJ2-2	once	TGTGCCAGCAGCTTAGCAGGGGTCTCGGGGGAGCTGTTTTTT	CASSLAGVSGELFF
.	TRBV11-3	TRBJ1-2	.	TGTGCCAGCAGCTTATATCGGGGGCGGGGGGTCTATGGCTACACCTTC	CASSLYRGRGVYGYTF
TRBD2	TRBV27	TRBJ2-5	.	TGTGCCAGCACGGCGACTAGCGGGAGTTTTCAGGAGACCCAGTACTTC	CASTATSGSFQETQYF
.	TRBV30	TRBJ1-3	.	TGTGCCTGGAGTGTAGCAGGGTCAACTGGAAACACCATATATTTT	CAWSVAGSTGNTIYF
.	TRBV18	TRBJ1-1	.	TGTGCCAGCTCACCACAGACAGCGAACACTGAAGCTTTCTTT	CASSPQTANTEAFF
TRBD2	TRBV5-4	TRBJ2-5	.	TGTGCCAGCAGCTCCGGGACTAGCGGGAGAGTCCGGGAGACCCAGTACTTC	CASSSGTSGRVRETQYF
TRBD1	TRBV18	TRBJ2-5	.	TGTGCCAGCTCACCACCCTTGGGACAGGGAGAGACCCAGTACTTC	CASSPPLGQGETQYF
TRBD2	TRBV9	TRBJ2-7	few	TGTGCCAGCAGCGTTGCTAGCGGGGGGGTAAATTACCCCTACGAGCAGTACTTC	CASSVASGGVNYPYEQYF
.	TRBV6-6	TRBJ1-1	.	TGTGCCAGCAGTTACGAGGGTGCGAACACTGAAGCTTTCTTT	CASSYEGANTEAFF
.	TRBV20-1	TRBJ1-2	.	TGCAGTGCCGGGGGAACCTATGGCTACACCTTC	CSAGGTYGYTF
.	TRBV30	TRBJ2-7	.	TGTGCCTGGAGTTACGGTTCCTACGAGCAGTACTTC	CAWSYGSYEQYF
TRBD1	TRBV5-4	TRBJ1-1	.	TGTGCCAGCAGCTTGGGGACAGGGGGGACTGAAGCTTTCTTT	CASSLGTGGTEAFF
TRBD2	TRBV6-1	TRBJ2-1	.	TGTGCCAGCAGTGAATTTGTTTCCCCCGGGACTAGCGGATTTTTGAATGAGCAGTTCTTC	CASSEFVSPGTSGFLNEQFF
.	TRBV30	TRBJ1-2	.	TGTGCCTTCACACATGGAACGTGGAGTGGCTACACCTTC	CAFTHGTWSGYTF
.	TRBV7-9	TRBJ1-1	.	TGTGCCAGCAGCTTCGGGGAGGACACTGAAGCTTTCTTT	CASSFGEDTEAFF
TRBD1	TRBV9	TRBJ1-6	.	TGTGCCAGCAGCGTAGGTGGGACAGGGGCTTATAATTCACCCCTCCACTTT	CASSVGGTGAYNSPLHF
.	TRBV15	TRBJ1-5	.	TGTGCCACCAGCAGAGATCAGTATAGCAATCAGCCCCAGCATTTT	CATSRDQYSNQPQHF
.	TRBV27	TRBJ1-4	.	TGTGCCAGCAGTCTCGACACGCGGGGTATGGAAAAACTGTTTTTT	CASSLDTRGMEKLFF
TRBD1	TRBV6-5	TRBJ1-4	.	TGTGCCAGCAGGGCAGGGGGCGCGAATGAAAAACTGTTTTTT	CASRAGGANEKLFF
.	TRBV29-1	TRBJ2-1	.	TGCAGCGTTGAGGGTACAGGCCGAGCGAATGAGCAGTTCTTC	CSVEGTGRANEQFF
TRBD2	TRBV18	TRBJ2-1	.	TGTGCCAGCTCACCACCGCAGCTAGCGGGATCCCATGAGCAGTTCTTC	CASSPPQLAGSHEQFF
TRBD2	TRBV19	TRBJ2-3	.	TGTGCCAGTAGAACGACTAGCCCAGATACGCAGTATTTT	CASRTTSPDTQYF
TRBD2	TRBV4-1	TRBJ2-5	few	TGCGCCAGCAGCTCCCCCTCCGGGACTACCCAAGAGACCCAGTACTTC	CASSSPSGTTQETQYF
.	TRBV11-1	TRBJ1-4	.	TGTGCCAGGAGACAGGCAACTAATGAAAAACTGTTTTTT	CARRQATNEKLFF
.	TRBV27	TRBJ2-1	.	TGTGCCAGCAGTTTAGCACTTTACAATGAGCAGTTCTTC	CASSLALYNEQFF
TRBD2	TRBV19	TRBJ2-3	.	TGTGCCACCAGAGGCCCCCCCCGCGGGACGGGTAGCGGGAGTTCTATATTGACAGATACGCAGTATTTT	CATRGPPRGTGSGSSILTDTQYF
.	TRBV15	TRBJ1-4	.	TGTGCCACCAGCAGAGACAGGGTTGGTGAAAAACTGTTTTTT	CATSRDRVGEKLFF
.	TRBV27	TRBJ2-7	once	TGTGCCAGCAGTTTAAGGCGGGGACCCTACGAGCAGTACTTC	CASSLRRGPYEQYF
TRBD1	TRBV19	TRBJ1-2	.	TGTGCCAGTAGTATGGGACAGGGGGCGAGGCACTATGGCTACACCTTC	CASSMGQGARHYGYTF
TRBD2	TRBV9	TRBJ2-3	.	TGTGCCAGCAGCCCCAATCTAGCGGGAGGCAGCACAGATACGCAGTATTTT	CASSPNLAGGSTDTQYF
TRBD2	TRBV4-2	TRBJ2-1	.	TGTGCCAGCAGCCCGGCCCCCCCGACTAGCGGGTCCTACAATGAGCAGTTCTTC	CASSPAPPTSGSYNEQFF
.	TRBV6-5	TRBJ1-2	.	TGTGCCAGACGGACAGCCAATGGGGGCTACACCTTC	CARRTANGGYTF
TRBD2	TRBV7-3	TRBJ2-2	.	TGTGCCAGCAGCCCTAGCGGGGGATACACCGGGGAGCTGTTTTTT	CASSPSGGYTGELFF
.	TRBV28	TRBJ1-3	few	TGTGCCAGCAGTTCTCCGCAGGGGTTCTCTGGAAACACCATATATTTT	CASSSPQGFSGNTIYF